Below, one TCR beta chain is given with its context. The data originate from a study of patients and donors after allogeneic stem cell transplantation. CDR1 SQVTM and CDR2 ANQGSEA come from the germline V gene. V was cut by 2 bases and J by 0 bases, with 8 bases left in between. This CDR3 spans 14 amino acids. TCRdb re-derived calls from the RT-PCR reads in MiXCR, one entry per CDR3 protein. There are about 230,000 distinct CDR3 sequences in the sample; about 14% occur only once, and around a tenth lies in the top ten. The sequence was obtained from a human donor who was either an allogeneic HSCT recipient or a stem cell or donor lymphocyte infusion donor (not recorded which). It is not recorded whose cells these are; they may come from a transplant donor. The chain combines TRBV29-1 with TRBJ1-3; D gene uncertain. Material for sequencing was blood, either unsorted or a sorted T cell fraction (not recorded which). The CDR3 loop reads CSVEWVGSGNTIYF. CDR3 DNA sequence: TGCAGCGTTGAATGGGTCGGCTCTGGAAACACCATATATTTT.